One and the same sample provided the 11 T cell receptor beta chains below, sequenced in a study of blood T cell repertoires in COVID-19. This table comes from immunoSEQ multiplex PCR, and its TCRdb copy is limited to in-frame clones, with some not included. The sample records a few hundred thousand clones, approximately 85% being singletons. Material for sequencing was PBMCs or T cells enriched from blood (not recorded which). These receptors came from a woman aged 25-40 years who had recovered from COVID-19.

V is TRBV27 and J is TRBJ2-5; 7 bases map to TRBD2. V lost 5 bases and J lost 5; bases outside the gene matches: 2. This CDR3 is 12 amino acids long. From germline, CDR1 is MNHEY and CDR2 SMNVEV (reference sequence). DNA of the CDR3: TGTGCCAGCAGTAGAGCGGGGGAGACCCAGTACTTC. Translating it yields CASSRAGETQYF.

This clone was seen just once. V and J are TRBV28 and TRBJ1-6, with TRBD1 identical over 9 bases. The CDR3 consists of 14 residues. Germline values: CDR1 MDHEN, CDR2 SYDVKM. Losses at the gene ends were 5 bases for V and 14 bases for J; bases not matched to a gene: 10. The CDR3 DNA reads TGTGCCAGCAGTCAGGACAGGGGTCGGAGGACCCTCCACTTT. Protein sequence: CASSQDRGRRTLHF. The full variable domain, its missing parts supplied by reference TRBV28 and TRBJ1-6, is DVKVTQSSRYLVKRTGEKVFLECVQDMDHENMFWYRQDPGLGLRLIYFSYDVKMKEKGDIPEGYSVSREKKERFSLILESASTNQTSMYLCASSQDRGRRTLHFGNGTRLTVT.

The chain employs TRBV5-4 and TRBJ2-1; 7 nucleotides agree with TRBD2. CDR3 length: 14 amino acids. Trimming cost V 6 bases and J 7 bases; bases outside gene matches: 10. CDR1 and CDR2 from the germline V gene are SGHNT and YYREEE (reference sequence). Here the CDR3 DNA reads TGTGCCAGCAAAGGGAGGGCCGTCCCAAATGAGCAGTTCTTC. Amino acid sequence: CASKGRAVPNEQFF.

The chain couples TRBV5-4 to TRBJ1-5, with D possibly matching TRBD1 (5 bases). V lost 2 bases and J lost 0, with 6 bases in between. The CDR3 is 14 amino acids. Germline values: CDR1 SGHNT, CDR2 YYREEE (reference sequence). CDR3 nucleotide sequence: TGTGCCAGCAGCTTAACAGGTAGCAATCAGCCCCAGCATTTT. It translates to CASSLTGSNQPQHF. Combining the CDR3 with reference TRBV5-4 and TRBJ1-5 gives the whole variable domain ETGVTQSPTHLIKTRGQQVTLRCSSQSGHNTVSWYQQALGQGPQFIFQYYREEENGRGNFPPRFSGLQFPNYSSELNVNALELDDSALYLCASSLTGSNQPQHFGDGTRLSIL.

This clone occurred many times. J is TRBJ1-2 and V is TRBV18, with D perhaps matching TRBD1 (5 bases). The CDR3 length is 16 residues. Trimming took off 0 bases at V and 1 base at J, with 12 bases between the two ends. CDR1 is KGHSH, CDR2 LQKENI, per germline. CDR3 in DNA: TGTGCCAGCTCACCACCGGGGCCGGGACTTAACTATGGCTACACCTTC. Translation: CASSPPGPGLNYGYTF.

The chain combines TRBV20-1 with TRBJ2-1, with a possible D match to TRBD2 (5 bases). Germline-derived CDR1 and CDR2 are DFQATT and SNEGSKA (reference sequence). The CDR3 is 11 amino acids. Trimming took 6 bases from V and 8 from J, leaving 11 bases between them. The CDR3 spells CSASPRDEQFF. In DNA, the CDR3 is TGCAGTGCCAGTCCGAGGGATGAGCAGTTCTTC.

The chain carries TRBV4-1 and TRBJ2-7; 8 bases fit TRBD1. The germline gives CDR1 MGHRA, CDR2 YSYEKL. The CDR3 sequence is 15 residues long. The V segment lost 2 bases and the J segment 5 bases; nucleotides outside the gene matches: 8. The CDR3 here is CASSQKDRAADEQYF. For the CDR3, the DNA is TGCGCCAGCAGCCAAAAGGACAGGGCGGCCGACGAGCAGTACTTC.

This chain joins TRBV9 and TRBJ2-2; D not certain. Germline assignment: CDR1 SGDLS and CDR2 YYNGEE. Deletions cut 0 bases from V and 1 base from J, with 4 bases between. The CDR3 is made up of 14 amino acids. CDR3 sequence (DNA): TGTGCCAGCAGCGTAGTTAGGAACACCGGGGAGCTGTTTTTT. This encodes CASSVVRNTGELFF.

For the CDR3, the DNA is TGTGCCAGCAGCCAAGCAGCGGCGAACACTGAAGCTTTCTTT. This codes for CASSQAAANTEAFF. This sequence joins TRBV3-1 (or the pseudogene TRBV3-2) and TRBJ1-1; D unclear. V gave up 1 base and J gave up 1 base, with 7 bases separating them. Germline CDR1 reads LGHDT; CDR2 reads YNNKEL (reference sequence). The CDR3 extends over 14 amino acids.

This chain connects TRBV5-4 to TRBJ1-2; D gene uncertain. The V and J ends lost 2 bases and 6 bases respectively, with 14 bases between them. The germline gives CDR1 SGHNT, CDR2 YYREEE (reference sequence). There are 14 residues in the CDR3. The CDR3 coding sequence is TGTGCCAGCAGCTTTATGACGACTGTTCATGGCTACACCTTC. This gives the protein CASSFMTTVHGYTF.

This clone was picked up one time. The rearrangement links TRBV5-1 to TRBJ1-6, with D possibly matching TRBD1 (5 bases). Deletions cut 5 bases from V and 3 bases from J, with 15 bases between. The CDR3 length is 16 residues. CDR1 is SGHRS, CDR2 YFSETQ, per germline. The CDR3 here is CASRPGQRSYNSPLHF. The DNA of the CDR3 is TGCGCCAGCAGGCCCGGACAAAGAAGCTATAATTCACCCCTCCACTTT.